One sample yielded the 12 T cell receptor beta chains listed below, sequenced in a study of identical twins (dated by TCRdb to the mid-2010s). Library construction relied on 5' RACE. Sequencer: Illumina HiSeq 2000. Clones were called with MiXCR by TCRdb after fastp trimmed the public reads at Q25, and only in-frame beta chains were retained. Rows with a matching CDR3 protein are joined into one entry that keeps the most common DNA and genes. Within this sample are 690,000 or so distinct CDR3 sequences, with roughly 6.2% of them counted one time only. The leading ten clones occupy roughly 1.8% of the sample. The sample consisted of naive T cells sorted from blood. Interpreted using the paper, the cell subset or site label stands for: cells isolated with a human naive T-cell isolation kit. These receptors were taken from a man aged 18 to 30 in good health.

This clonotype has a count of ten or more. The V gene is TRBV2, the J gene TRBJ2-5; unclear D gene. Germline V gives CDR1 SNHLY, CDR2 FYNNEI. Trimming took 8 bases from V and 3 from J, leaving 13 bases between them. CDR3 length: 13 residues. The CDR3: CASHPGSKETQYF. The CDR3, as DNA: TGTGCCAGCCACCCGGGCAGCAAAGAGACCCAGTACTTC.

The chain couples TRBV18 to TRBJ2-7, with D maybe TRBD2 (6 bases). The length of the CDR3 is 15 residues. The V gene lost 4 bases and the J gene lost 3 bases, with 16 bases spanning the gap. The germline CDR1 and CDR2 sequences are KGHSH and LQKENI. The DNA of the CDR3 is TGTGCCAGCTCACTTTATTGGGACTTGGGCTACGAGCAGTACTTC. Encoded protein: CASSLYWDLGYEQYF. Looking up the rest from reference TRBV18 and TRBJ2-7 gives the full variable domain: NAGVMQNPRHLVRRRGQEARLRCSPMKGHSHVYWYRQLPEEGLKFMVYLQKENIIDESGMPKERFSAEFPKEGPSILRIQQVVRGDSAAYFCASSLYWDLGYEQYFGPGTRLTVT.

This clonotype was observed at least ten times. The rearrangement uses TRBV6-1 and TRBJ2-1, with TRBD2 matching 8 bases. This CDR3 is 16 amino acids long. Germline lookup yields CDR1 MNHNS and CDR2 SASEGT. Trimming cost V 0 bases and J 5 bases; bases outside gene matches: 6. The CDR3 sequence is CASSEAEGLGNNEQFF. Written as DNA, the CDR3 is TGTGCCAGCAGTGAAGCGGAGGGACTAGGGAACAATGAGCAGTTCTTC.

This clonotype was picked up a small number of times. This chain links TRBV7-2 with TRBJ2-1, with 8 bases fitting TRBD2. The CDR3 covers 13 residues. Germline assignment: CDR1 SGHTA and CDR2 FQGNSA. The J segment lost 5 bases and the V segment lost 11 bases, leaving 8 bases of the junction unmatched. The CDR3 sequence: CAGGTRGNNEQFF. CDR3 sequence (DNA): TGTGCCGGAGGGACTAGGGGAAACAATGAGCAGTTCTTC.

This clonotype occurred a few times. This chain joins TRBV5-1 and TRBJ2-7; no clear D gene. Germline CDR1 is SGHRS and CDR2 is YFSETQ. The CDR3 consists of 22 residues. Trimming shortened V by 2 bases and J by 3 bases, and 36 bases separated the two germline ends. The chain's CDR3 is CASSFIQTEQSPGPRLDYEQYV. The CDR3 coding sequence is TGCGCCAGCAGCTTCATTCAAACCGAACAAAGCCCGGGTCCAAGACTTGACTACGAGCAGTACGTC.

This clonotype has just a few counts. The V gene is TRBV25-1, the J gene TRBJ2-3; 9 nucleotides line up with TRBD2. Germline V gene data show CDR1 as MGHDK and CDR2 as SYGVNS. V lost 3 bases, J lost 8 bases, and 6 bases stayed unmatched. This CDR3 has 14 amino acids. CDR3 DNA: TGTGCCAGCAGTGATGCGGGAGGGCCTTTTACGCAGTATTTT. This translates into CASSDAGGPFTQYF.

This clonotype was seen only once. This sequence may be a read error, since a much larger clone differs from it by one base. This rearrangement joins TRBV12-3 or TRBV12-4 to TRBJ2-1; D possibly uses TRBD1 or TRBD2 (5 bases each). CDR3 size: 12 residues. CDR3 DNA: TGTGCCAGCGGGGGTTTCCACAATGCGCAGTTCTTC. The encoded protein is CASGGFHNAQFF.

This clonotype was observed a few times. This rearrangement joins TRBV6-5 to TRBJ1-1, with a tentative D call TRBD1 (5 bases). Germline V CDR1 and CDR2: MNHEY, SVGAGI. CDR3 size: 12 residues. V was cut by 8 bases and J by 4 bases, with 11 bases left in between. Here the CDR3 DNA reads TGTGCCAGCGTGGGGGGAGGCACTGAAGCTTTCTTT. It is translated as CASVGGGTEAFF.

In its sample, this clonotype was seen a few times. V gene TRBV5-1 combines with J gene TRBJ1-6; 11 bases agree with TRBD1. V trimming: 3 bases; J trimming: 10 bases; junction bases outside the gene matches: 3. CDR1 and CDR2 from the germline V gene are SGHRS and YFSETQ. The CDR3 spans 14 residues. CDR3 DNA sequence: TGCGCCAGCAGCTCCGGACAGGGGGCCTCACCCCTCCACTTT. It encodes CASSSGQGASPLHF.

The chain uses TRBV6-5 and TRBJ2-1, with D unclear. Trimming removed 5 bases from V and 3 bases from J, with 14 bases in between. The CDR3 totals 15 residues. Germline V gives CDR1 MNHEY, CDR2 SVGAGI. As DNA, the CDR3 is TGTGCCAGCAGTATCTCGGTTCCAGACTACAATGAGCAGTTCTTC. It translates to CASSISVPDYNEQFF.

This clonotype was recorded at least ten times. The chain recombines TRBV6-5 with TRBJ1-2; D is perhaps TRBD1 (6 bases). The CDR3 length is 16 residues. Trimming shortened V by 2 bases and J by 6 bases, and 19 bases separated the two germline ends. Germline loops: CDR1 MNHEY, CDR2 SVGAGI. In nucleotides, the CDR3 is TGTGCCAGCAGTTACCCAAGGGTGGATAGGGGGAATGGCTACACCTTC. It yields the protein CASSYPRVDRGNGYTF.

The chain employs TRBV20-1 and TRBJ2-3; 7 nucleotides align to TRBD2. With 0 bases clipped from V and 4 bases from J, the junction kept 10 bases outside the gene matches. This CDR3 contains 16 residues. CDR1 and CDR2 (germline): DFQATT, SNEGSKA (reference sequence). CDR3 nucleotides: TGCAGTGCTAGAGATCTTCGCGGGAGTTTCGCAGATACGCAGTATTTT. Protein sequence: CSARDLRGSFADTQYF.